The present T cell receptor beta chain was sequenced within a study of technical replicates of blood from a handful of donors. Libraries were prepared by immunoSEQ multiplex PCR; TCRdb keeps only in-frame clonotypes and omits some of them. Among about 100,000 clones listed, around 95% were seen once. Germline V CDR1 and CDR2: SGHTA, FQGTGA. V was pared by 8 bases and J by 5 bases, with 2 bases of the junction left unmatched. This CDR3 spans 12 amino acids. The sequence was collected from a human donor in good health. This sequence joins TRBV7-3 and TRBJ1-2; 10 bases agree with TRBD1. Sequenced input: T cells isolated from PBMCs. The CDR3 DNA reads TGTGCCAGCGGGGGACAGGGGTATGGCTACACCTTC. The encoded protein is CASGGQGYGYTF. Variable domain in full (rest from reference TRBV7-3 and TRBJ1-2): GAGVSQTPSNKVTEKGKYVELRCDPISGHTALYWYRQSLGQGPEFLIYFQGTGAADDSGLPNDRFFAVRPEGSVSTLKIQRTERGDSAVYLCASGGQGYGYTFGSGTRLTVV.